The rows below give T cell receptor beta chains drawn from one sample of a study of regulatory T cells in long-lasting Graves disease. TCRdb re-called the multiplex PCR reads through MiXCR, storing one row per CDR3 protein. In the table there are around 250,000 distinct CDR3 sequences, 20% of which are singletons. The specimen comprised peripheral blood mononuclear cells (PBMCs), sampled at new diagnosis, from a patient treated with antithyroid drugs. These receptor sequences come from a female donor with Graves disease. The CDR3 runs from the conserved cysteine through the conserved F or W. The D gene is left open where the match is weak. Clone size is given for some rows only: seen once, a few or many times, or a class if the clone is expanded.

size	D	V	J	DNA	CDR3
few	NA	TRBV5-1	TRBJ1-4	TGCGCCAGCAGCTTGTCGGGCAGGCGGGGTGAAAAACTGTTTTTT	CASSLSGRRGEKLFF
many	TRBD2	TRBV20-1	TRBJ2-1	TGCAGTGCTAGAACCCCAGGGACTAGCGGGAGACGGAATGAGCAGTTCTTC	CSARTPGTSGRRNEQFF
many	NA	TRBV5-5	TRBJ1-5	TGTGCCAGCAGCCTGGACGGGTTTCAGCCCCAGCATTTT	CASSLDGFQPQHF
many	NA	TRBV4-1	TRBJ2-7	TGCGCCAGCAGCCCTAGCTGGGCGGGTGGCTACGAGCAGTACTTC	CASSPSWAGGYEQYF
NA	TRBD1	TRBV6-5	TRBJ1-1	TGTGCCGGCAGTTACCGGGGACAGGGGACTGAAGCTTTCTTT	CAGSYRGQGTEAFF
many	TRBD1	TRBV19	TRBJ1-2	TGTGCCAGTAGCCGGGACAGGGGGCGCGGAAACTATGGCTACACCTTC	CASSRDRGRGNYGYTF
many	TRBD1	TRBV5-5	TRBJ2-7	TGTGCCAGCAGCTTGTCCTTAGGGGGCAGGTACGAGCAGTACTTC	CASSLSLGGRYEQYF
few	NA	TRBV6-5	TRBJ1-2	TGTGCCAGCAGTTACTCGACGGAGGGGTCAGGGGTGGGCTACACCTTC	CASSYSTEGSGVGYTF
NA	NA	TRBV9	TRBJ1-2	TGTGCCAGCAGCGTAGACGACTCCCGTAACTATGGCTACACCTTC	CASSVDDSRNYGYTF
many	TRBD1	TRBV7-9	TRBJ2-1	TGTGCCAGCAGTCTCGAAGAGGGGGCCCTACCCTACAATGAGCAGTTCTTC	CASSLEEGALPYNEQFF
many	NA	TRBV12-3/TRBV12-4	TRBJ1-3	TGTGCCAGCAGTTATATTGGAAACACCATATATTTT	CASSYIGNTIYF
many	NA	TRBV7-2	TRBJ1-2	TGTGCCAGCAGCTTTGGACCTCGGGATGGCTACACCTTC	CASSFGPRDGYTF
many	NA	TRBV7-9	TRBJ2-5	TGTGCCAGCAGCTCGGGTAGCACGAAGACCCAGTACTTC	CASSSGSTKTQYF
many	TRBD2	TRBV10-3	TRBJ2-1	TGTGCCATCAGAACGGGGGGTTACAATGAGCAGTTCTTC	CAIRTGGYNEQFF
NA	NA	TRBV24-1	TRBJ1-1	TGTGCCACGTCCGGACAGAATGAGATGACTTTCTTT	CATSGQNEMTFF
many	TRBD1	TRBV11-2	TRBJ1-1	TGTGCCAGCAGCCCCAGGCCGGACAGGTATGAAGCTTTCTTT	CASSPRPDRYEAFF
NA	NA	TRBV7-8	TRBJ1-5	TGTGCCAGCAGCTTATCTGAGATTAGCAATCAGCCCCAGCATTTT	CASSLSEISNQPQHF
many	NA	TRBV9	TRBJ2-3	TGTGCCAGCAGCGTACGGCCCACTCCACATGATACGCAGTATTTT	CASSVRPTPHDTQYF
many	NA	TRBV30	TRBJ2-7	TGTGCCTGGAGGCAACAGGGAACCTACGAGCAGTACTTC	CAWRQQGTYEQYF
many	TRBD2	TRBV11-3	TRBJ2-5	TGTGCCAGCAGCGACCGGGGGGAAGGCGTAGAGACCCAGTACTTC	CASSDRGEGVETQYF